These 8 T cell receptor beta chains came from one sample sequenced in a study of identical twins. TCRdb analysed the 5' RACE reads with MiXCR anew, one entry per CDR3 protein. Seen here are 200,000 to 250,000 distinct CDR3 sequences, roughly 7% observed once, and the top ten hold under 4%. Separately, the same data were catalogued under a study of yellow fever vaccine responses in identical twins.

Input material: memory (CD45RO+) T cells sorted from blood. Source of these receptors: a young woman in good health.

This clonotype was recorded a few times. This sequence joins TRBV20-1 and TRBJ2-5; D unresolved. Per germline, CDR1 DFQATT and CDR2 SNEGSKA (reference sequence). The V gene lost 0 bases and the J gene lost 3 bases, with 8 bases spanning the gap. This CDR3 has 13 residues. CDR3 DNA sequence: TGCAGTGCTAGAGATCCCTCCAAAGAGACCCAGTACTTC. Translating gives CSARDPSKETQYF.

For the CDR3, the DNA is TGTGCCAGCAGTGTTCAGGGAGGGCGAGGAGAGACCCAGTACTTC. Protein: CASSVQGGRGETQYF. The rearrangement links TRBV2 to TRBJ2-5, with 7 bases identical to TRBD2. The CDR3 is made up of 15 amino acids. Germline CDR1 is SNHLY and CDR2 is FYNNEI. The ends lost 4 bases at V and 4 bases at J; junction bases unmatched: 9.

This chain links TRBV7-2 with TRBJ2-3; weak D call: TRBD2 (5 bases). The length of the CDR3 is 12 residues. With 8 bases removed from V and 6 bases from J, the gap between germline ends came to 12 bases. Germline assignment: CDR1 SGHTA and CDR2 FQGNSA. CDR3 bases: TGTGCCAGCGCGCCTACGGGGGATACGCAGTATTTT. As protein: CASAPTGDTQYF.

The chain uses TRBV9 and TRBJ1-4, with a possible D match to TRBD1 (6 bases). Trimming removed 0 bases from V and 4 bases from J, with 10 bases in between. The CDR3 has 15 residues. Germline V gene lookup returns CDR1 SGDLS and CDR2 YYNGEE. The chain's CDR3 is CASSVEGGDNEKLFF. CDR3 DNA: TGTGCCAGCAGCGTAGAGGGGGGTGATAATGAAAAACTGTTTTTT.

The chain carries TRBV20-1 and TRBJ2-1; TRBD2 agrees at 10 bases. In germline, CDR1 is DFQATT, CDR2 SNEGSKA (reference sequence). The ends lost 0 bases at V and 9 bases at J; junction bases unmatched: 11. This CDR3 has 16 amino acids. The CDR3 is CSARDPLAGVGGEQFF. CDR3 sequence (DNA): TGCAGTGCTAGAGATCCGCTAGCGGGAGTTGGTGGTGAGCAGTTCTTC.

The rearrangement links TRBV6-4 to TRBJ2-1; no clear D gene. Trimming pared 3 bases from V and 0 bases from J, leaving 9 bases between. The CDR3 spans 15 residues. Germline V gene sequence: CDR1 MRHNA, CDR2 SNTAGT. The CDR3 sequence is CASSESVSSYNEQFF. CDR3 DNA: TGTGCCAGCAGTGAGTCGGTGAGCTCCTACAATGAGCAGTTCTTC.

J is TRBJ1-5 and V is TRBV19; D possibly corresponds to TRBD1 (5 bases). The CDR3 is 15 residues long. From germline, CDR1 is LNHDA and CDR2 SQIVND (reference sequence). V was trimmed by 7 bases and J by 1 base, leaving 14 bases between them. The CDR3 nucleotides are TGTGCCAGTACGCCCCAGGGTCTGAGCAATCAGCCCCAGCATTTT. Its translation is CASTPQGLSNQPQHF.

This chain uses TRBV6-2 or TRBV6-3 with TRBJ1-2; weak D call: TRBD1 (5 bases). Trimming stripped 7 bases from V and 0 bases from J, with 15 bases between. Germline CDR1 reads MNHEY; CDR2 reads SVGEGT. The length of the CDR3 is 15 residues. CDR3 region: CASTGGGRTNYGYTF. The DNA of the CDR3 is TGTGCCAGCACCGGGGGGGGGAGAACTAACTATGGCTACACCTTC.